These 15 T cell receptor beta chains were sequenced from one sample in a study of T cell responses to AZD1222 COVID-19 vaccine. TCRdb keeps only in-frame clones here, not all; method: immunoSEQ multiplex PCR. The table has 90,000 to 100,000 clones, around 90% seen once. The specimen comprised peripheral blood, sampled on day 0 of AZD1222 vaccination. Receptor source: an adult in good health.

This rearrangement joins TRBV18 to TRBJ2-7; D may be TRBD1 or TRBD2 (6 bases each). The CDR3 has 12 residues. Germline loops: CDR1 KGHSH, CDR2 LQKENI. V was shortened by 1 base and J by 7 bases, with 8 bases between the two germline ends. Written as DNA, the CDR3 is TGTGCCAGCTCACCACTAGGGGGGGAGCAGTACTTC. Amino acids: CASSPLGGEQYF.

The genes are TRBV6-2 or TRBV6-3 and TRBJ2-3; TRBD2 matches at 15 bases. The CDR3 runs 19 residues. The germline V gene encodes CDR1 MNHEY and CDR2 SVGEGT. V was pared by 2 bases and J by 2 bases, with 8 bases of the junction left unmatched. In nucleotides, the CDR3 is TGTGCCAGCAGTTACCAGGGACTAGCGGGAGGCCCACACACAGATACGCAGTATTTT. Its protein is CASSYQGLAGGPHTDTQYF.

V gene TRBV2 combines with J gene TRBJ1-5; D uncertain. This CDR3 is 15 amino acids long. Germline V CDR1 and CDR2: SNHLY, FYNNEI. Trimming removed 2 bases from V and 3 bases from J, with 11 bases in between. The CDR3 DNA follows: TGTGCCAGCAGTGAAATTGCCAGTCTCAATCAGCCCCAGCATTTT. It yields the protein CASSEIASLNQPQHF.

The chain joins TRBV11-3 to TRBJ2-3; D unclear. CDR1 and CDR2 from the germline V gene are SGHNT and YENEEA. CDR3 length equals 12 residues. Trimming pared 5 bases from V and 2 bases from J, leaving 5 bases between. The CDR3 protein is CASSKNTDTQYF. CDR3 in DNA: TGTGCCAGCAGCAAAAACACAGATACGCAGTATTTT.

This clone has a single count. The chain is built from TRBV6-5 and TRBJ1-5; tentatively, D is TRBD1 (6 bases). CDR1 is MNHEY and CDR2 is SVGAGI in the germline V gene. This CDR3 has 15 amino acids. V lost 4 bases to trimming and J lost 5 bases, with 15 bases between them. The CDR3 sequence is CASSFPGHQDQPQHF. The CDR3, as DNA: TGTGCCAGCAGTTTCCCGGGACACCAGGATCAGCCCCAGCATTTT.

This clone is labeled as medium-sized. This chain connects TRBV27 to TRBJ1-2; D is possibly TRBD1 (5 bases). Germline V gene data show CDR1 as MNHEY and CDR2 as SMNVEV (reference sequence). The V end was cut by 2 bases, the J end by 2 bases, with 9 bases between. The CDR3 totals 14 residues. The CDR3 sequence: CASSLQGANYGYTF. Written as DNA, the CDR3 is TGTGCCAGCAGTTTACAAGGGGCGAACTATGGCTACACCTTC.

V gene TRBV2 combines with J gene TRBJ1-5; D call uncertain. V dropped 4 bases and J dropped 2 bases, with 15 bases sitting between them. The CDR3 extends over 16 amino acids. CDR1 and CDR2 from the germline V gene are SNHLY and FYNNEI. The CDR3 region is CASSVRPPGGNQPQHF. In DNA, the CDR3 is TGTGCCAGCAGTGTCCGCCCCCCCGGAGGCAATCAGCCCCAGCATTTT.

This chain connects TRBV6-1 to TRBJ2-2; unclear D gene. The ends were cut back, 3 bases at V and 1 base at J, with 12 bases in the middle. The length of the CDR3 is 16 residues. Looked up from germline, CDR1 is MNHNS and CDR2 is SASEGT. DNA of the CDR3: TGTGCCAGCAGTGATATTTTCCTCAAGAACACCGGGGAGCTGTTTTTT. It specifies CASSDIFLKNTGELFF.

The V gene is TRBV7-9, the J gene TRBJ2-1; 13 bases are a match to TRBD2. CDR1 and CDR2 from the germline V gene are SEHNR and FQNEAQ (reference sequence). V was pared by 1 base and J by 4 bases, with 4 bases of the junction left unmatched. This CDR3 contains 17 residues. The CDR3 protein is CASSLGGLAGTYNEQFF. The CDR3 DNA reads as TGTGCCAGCAGCTTAGGGGGACTAGCGGGAACGTACAATGAGCAGTTCTTC. The variable domain in full, with the rest retrieved from reference TRBV7-9 and TRBJ2-1, is DTGVSQNPRHKITKRGQNVTFRCDPISEHNRLYWYRQTLGQGPEFLTYFQNEAQLEKSRLLSDRFSAERPKGSFSTLEIQRTEQGDSAMYLCASSLGGLAGTYNEQFFGPGTRLTVL.

This clone showed up just once. The gene calls are TRBV29-1 and TRBJ2-3; 10 nucleotides line up with TRBD2. The CDR3 contains 12 residues. The V gene's germline CDR1 is SQVTM and CDR2 ANQGSEA. With V trimmed by 7 bases and J by 4 bases, 2 bases remained unmatched. Here the CDR3 DNA reads TGCAGCGGGACTAGCGGATCAGATACGCAGTATTTT. Translated: CSGTSGSDTQYF.

The V and J genes are TRBV4-1 and TRBJ2-1; 13 positions match TRBD2. The CDR3 length is 15 residues. Trimming took 4 bases from V and 8 from J; bases not matched to a gene: 5. Germline loops: CDR1 MGHRA, CDR2 YSYEKL. CDR3 DNA: TGCGCCAGCAGCCCCCTACTAGCGGGAGGGGATGAGCAGTTCTTC. Translation: CASSPLLAGGDEQFF.

The chain carries TRBV9 and TRBJ2-1; D is undetermined. The CDR3 extends over 12 amino acids. Trimming removed 3 bases from V and 9 bases from J, with 10 bases in between. Per germline, CDR1 SGDLS and CDR2 YYNGEE. The CDR3 nucleotides read TGTGCCAGCAGCGGTGATAGCAGTGAGCAGTTCTTC. Protein product: CASSGDSSEQFF.

This clone has just a few counts. The chain combines TRBV9 with TRBJ1-2; 9 bases fit TRBD1. Germline V gene data show CDR1 as SGDLS and CDR2 as YYNGEE. There are 13 residues in the CDR3. V was clipped by 3 bases and J by 6 bases; unmatched bases: 3. CDR3 loop: CASSADRGDGYTF. The CDR3 DNA reads TGTGCCAGCAGCGCGGACAGGGGTGATGGCTACACCTTC. Based on the CDR3 plus reference TRBV9 and TRBJ1-2, the full variable domain is DSGVTQTPKHLITATGQRVTLRCSPRSGDLSVYWYQQSLDQGLQFLIQYYNGEERAKGNILERFSAQQFPDLHSELNLSSLELGDSALYFCASSADRGDGYTFGSGTRLTVV.

This rearrangement joins TRBV27 to TRBJ1-3; no clear D. The CDR3 extends over 13 amino acids. CDR1 and CDR2 from the germline V gene are MNHEY and SMNVEV (reference sequence). The V end was cut by 6 bases, the J end by 0 bases, with 6 bases between. The DNA for the CDR3 is TGTGCCAGCAGCTATAACTCTGGAAACACCATATATTTT. It encodes CASSYNSGNTIYF.

Here the CDR3 DNA reads TGTGCCAGCAGCGTAGCTGGAGGAACGGACAATGAGCAGTTCTTC. This translates into CASSVAGGTDNEQFF. The chain has TRBV9 and TRBJ2-1; D may be TRBD2 (5 bases). Germline V gene lookup returns CDR1 SGDLS and CDR2 YYNGEE. The CDR3 contains 15 residues. V gave up 0 bases and J gave up 5 bases, with 12 bases separating them.